This is a list of T cell receptor beta chains from one sample in a study of long-term antiretroviral therapy in people with HIV. Method: immunoSEQ multiplex PCR; TCRdb's copy keeps in-frame clones and lacks some. The data contain 30,000 to 40,000 clones, 75% to 85% of them seen just once; the ten biggest clones take up roughly 4.4%. The sample in question was unsorted PBMCs, obtained approximately 3.3 years after starting antiretroviral therapy. These receptors were collected from a man aged 18 to 30 with HIV. The CDR3 runs from the conserved cysteine through the conserved F or W. The D gene is left open where the match is weak. Some rows have no size entry. The others give once, few or many, or a class for an expanded clone.

>TRBV7-2|-|-|TRBJ2-7
CASRDGSSYEQYF
TGTGCCAGCCGGGACGGGAGCTCCTACGAGCAGTACTTC
>TRBV7-2|-|-|TRBJ2-7
CASSYRPGYEQYF
TGTGCCAGCAGCTACCGGCCGGGCTACGAGCAGTACTTC
>TRBV28|-|-|TRBJ2-7
CASSHLSRGIYEQYF
TGTGCCAGCAGCCACTTAAGCAGGGGCATCTACGAGCAGTACTTC
>TRBV7-9|-|-|TRBJ1-1
CASSLVAPNTEAFF
TGTGCCAGCAGCTTAGTGGCTCCGAACACTGAAGCTTTCTTT
>TRBV19|-|-|TRBJ2-1
CASSRTRNEQFF
TGTGCCAGTAGTAGGACTCGCAATGAGCAGTTCTTC
>TRBV7-9|-|-|TRBJ2-1
CASRRYRAPPDNEQFF
TGTGCCAGCAGACGATACAGGGCCCCTCCGGACAATGAGCAGTTCTTC
>TRBV4-1|-|-|TRBJ2-7
CASSQQPTGYEQYF
TGCGCCAGCAGCCAACAACCGACAGGCTACGAGCAGTACTTC
>TRBV9|-|-|TRBJ1-3
CASREGTGDTSGNTIYF
TGTGCCAGCAGGGAAGGGACGGGTGATACCTCTGGAAACACCATATATTTT
>TRBV5-1|-|-|TRBJ2-5
CASSLNPQGQETQYF
TGCGCCAGCAGCTTGAACCCCCAGGGGCAAGAGACCCAGTACTTC
>TRBV7-9|-|-|TRBJ2-2
CASSARQSNTGELFF
TGTGCCAGCAGCGCCAGACAGAGCAACACCGGGGAGCTGTTTTTT
>TRBV9|-|-|TRBJ1-5
CASSAGTDSNQPQHF
TGTGCCAGCAGCGCCGGGACGGATAGCAATCAGCCCCAGCATTTT
>TRBV5-1|-|-|TRBJ2-1
CASSLEARGEQFF
TGCGCCAGCAGCTTGGAGGCCAGGGGTGAGCAGTTCTTC
>TRBV5-1|-|-|TRBJ2-7
CASSLESGIYEQYF
TGCGCCAGCAGCTTGGAGTCCGGGATCTACGAGCAGTACTTC
>TRBV6-1|-|TRBD1|TRBJ2-1
CASSERGQPRSYNEQFF
TGTGCCAGCAGTGAACGGGGACAGCCTCGCTCCTACAATGAGCAGTTCTTC
>TRBV25-1|-|-|TRBJ1-2
CASSEWSVGASANYGYTF
TGTGCCAGCAGTGAATGGTCGGTGGGTGCATCAGCTAACTATGGCTACACCTTC
>TRBV5-1|-|-|TRBJ1-1
CASSLGTNTEAFF
TGCGCCAGCAGCTTAGGTACGAACACTGAAGCTTTCTTT
>TRBV5-1|-|-|TRBJ1-1
CASRPGGDTEAFF
TGCGCCAGCAGACCTGGCGGAGACACTGAAGCTTTCTTT
>TRBV18|-|-|TRBJ1-5
CASSREHSNQPQHF
TGTGCCAGCTCACGGGAACATAGCAATCAGCCCCAGCATTTT
>TRBV5-1|-|TRBD1|TRBJ1-6
CASSAGQGRNSPLHF
TGCGCCAGCAGCGCGGGACAGGGGCGGAATTCACCCCTCCACTTT
>TRBV27|once|TRBD1|TRBJ1-1
CANRGTDLMAEAFF
TGTGCCAACAGAGGGACAGACTTGATGGCTGAAGCTTTCTTT
>TRBV5-1|-|-|TRBJ2-7
CASSLDGRGMRAFF
TGCGCCAGCAGCTTGGACGGCAGGGGTATGAGGGCTTTCTTC
>TRBV10-1|-|TRBD1|TRBJ1-1
CASSGDRRWDTEAFF
TGCGCCAGCAGTGGGGACAGACGATGGGACACTGAAGCTTTCTTT
>TRBV19|few|TRBD1|TRBJ1-2
CASSTLRDSSNYGYTF
TGTGCCAGTAGTACTCTAAGGGACAGTTCTAACTATGGCTACACCTTC
>TRBV11-2|once|-|TRBJ2-4
CASSPPGAAKNIQYF
TGTGCCAGCAGCCCCCCGGGCGCGGCCAAAAACATTCAGTACTTC
>TRBV6-6|-|TRBD1|TRBJ2-7
CASSPIGQGPYEQYF
TGTGCCAGCAGCCCTATAGGACAGGGCCCCTACGAGCAGTACTTC
>TRBV29-1|-|-|TRBJ2-4
CSVEDRGSGGQYF
TGCAGCGTTGAAGATCGGGGCTCGGGGGGCCAGTACTTC
>TRBV11-3|once|TRBD2|TRBJ2-1
CASSLRGENEQFF
TGTGCCAGCAGCTTACGGGGGGAAAATGAGCAGTTCTTC
>TRBV12-5|-|-|TRBJ1-3
CASGLVLTRPSGNTIYF
TGTGCTAGTGGTTTGGTACTAACCAGGCCCTCTGGAAACACCATATATTTT
>TRBV27|-|-|TRBJ2-1
CASSSEYNEQFF
TGTGCCAGCAGTTCTGAGTACAATGAGCAGTTCTTC
>TRBV19|-|-|TRBJ1-2
CASSTKGRNYGYTF
TGTGCCAGTAGTACCAAAGGCAGAAACTATGGCTACACCTTC
>TRBV9|-|-|TRBJ1-1
CASSVAGSQKNTEAFF
TGTGCCAGCAGCGTAGCGGGGTCACAAAAGAACACTGAAGCTTTCTTT
>TRBV27|-|TRBD1|TRBJ1-4
CASSLSGPWTGYGEKLFF
TGTGCCAGCAGTTTATCGGGGCCTTGGACAGGGTACGGGGAAAAACTGTTTTTT
>TRBV19|-|-|TRBJ1-2
CASRSQRYYGYTF
TGTGCCAGTAGATCCCAGAGGTACTATGGCTACACCTTC
>TRBV7-2|-|-|TRBJ1-1
CASSPGPNTEAFF
TGTGCCAGCAGCCCCGGACCGAACACTGAAGCTTTCTTT
>TRBV5-1|-|-|TRBJ2-1
CASSLTQGPNEQFF
TGCGCCAGCAGCTTAACCCAGGGACCCAATGAGCAGTTCTTC
>TRBV6-5|-|-|TRBJ2-7
CASSPRDRTYEQYF
TGTGCCAGCAGTCCCCGGGACCGCACCTACGAGCAGTACTTC
>TRBV19|-|-|TRBJ2-2
CASSIFQISTGELFF
TGTGCCAGTAGCATATTCCAGATAAGCACCGGGGAGCTGTTTTTT